This TCR beta chain was profiled in a study of blood T cell repertoires in COVID-19. Study information: Samples representing acute and convalescent COVID-19 were sourced from the United States, Italy and Spain. Sources were T cells, B-cell-depleted T cells, or PBMCs; the material itself was cDNA or gDNA.

Authors' processing steps: Estimation of nucleated cell counts relied on the amplification of reference gene primers. The data were produced by immunoSEQ multiplex PCR, yet TCRdb's version contains in-frame clones alone and is incomplete. The DNA was the basis for D and trimming; V, J and clone size are from that table. Of some 200,000 clones in the sample, approximately 86% are singletons; the top ten hold around 3.3%. The TCR comes from a man between 65 and 79 years old with acute or convalescent COVID-19. The sequenced sample was peripheral blood.

Here the CDR3 DNA reads TGTGCCAGCAGTCAACAGGTAGGAGATACGCAGTATTTT. Translation gives CASSQQVGDTQYF. The chain couples TRBV9 to TRBJ2-3; possibly TRBD1 for D (5 bases). The CDR3 is made up of 13 amino acids. CDR1 is SGDLS, CDR2 YYNGEE, per germline. V was clipped by 5 bases and J by 5 bases, with 12 bases between them.